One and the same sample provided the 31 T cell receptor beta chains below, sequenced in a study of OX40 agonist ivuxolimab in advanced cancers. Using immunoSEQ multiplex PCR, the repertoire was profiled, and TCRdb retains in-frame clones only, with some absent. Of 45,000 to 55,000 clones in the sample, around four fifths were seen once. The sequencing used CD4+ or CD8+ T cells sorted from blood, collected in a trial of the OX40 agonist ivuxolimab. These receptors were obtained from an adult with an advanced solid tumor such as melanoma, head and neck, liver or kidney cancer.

The CDR3 DNA reads as TGTGCCAGCAGTTATTGGACGGTTGGGGCCGTGCAGTACTTC. It yields the protein CASSYWTVGAVQYF. The rearrangement links TRBV6-6 to TRBJ2-7; a possible D gene is TRBD1 (5 bases). CDR3 length equals 14 residues. The V and J ends lost 3 bases and 9 bases respectively, with 18 bases between them. Germline V gene data show CDR1 as MNHNY and CDR2 as SVGAGI (reference sequence).

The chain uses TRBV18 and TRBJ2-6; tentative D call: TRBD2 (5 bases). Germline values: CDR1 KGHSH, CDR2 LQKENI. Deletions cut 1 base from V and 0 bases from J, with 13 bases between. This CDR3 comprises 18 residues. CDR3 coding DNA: TGTGCCAGCTCACCACGTGGTCAGGACTCCTCTGGGGCCAACGTCCTGACTTTC. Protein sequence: CASSPRGQDSSGANVLTF. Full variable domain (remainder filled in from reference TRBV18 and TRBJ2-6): NAGVMQNPRHLVRRRGQEARLRCSPMKGHSHVYWYRQLPEEGLKFMVYLQKENIIDESGMPKERFSAEFPKEGPSILRIQQVVRGDSAAYFCASSPRGQDSSGANVLTFGAGSRLTVL.

The DNA of the CDR3 is TGTGCCAGCAGCTCGACCGGCCTTAGCACAGATACGCAGTATTTT. Translating it yields CASSSTGLSTDTQYF. V usage is TRBV9 and J usage is TRBJ2-3; D not resolved. This CDR3 is built from 15 residues. Germline CDR1 reads SGDLS; CDR2 reads YYNGEE. Trimming removed 4 bases at V and 0 bases at J, with 12 bases between.

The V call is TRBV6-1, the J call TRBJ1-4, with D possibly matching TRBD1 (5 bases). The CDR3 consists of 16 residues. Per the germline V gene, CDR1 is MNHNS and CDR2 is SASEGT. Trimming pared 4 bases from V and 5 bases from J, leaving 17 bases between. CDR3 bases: TGTGCCAGCAGTGCCTCACCCGGGACCCAAAATGAAAAACTGTTTTTT. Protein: CASSASPGTQNEKLFF.

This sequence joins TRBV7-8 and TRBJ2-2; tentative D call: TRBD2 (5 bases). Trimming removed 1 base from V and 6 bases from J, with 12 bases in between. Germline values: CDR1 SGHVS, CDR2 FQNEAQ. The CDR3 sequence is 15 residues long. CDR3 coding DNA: TGTGCCAGCAGCTTAGTGGGTGTGGAGGCCGGGGAGCTGTTTTTT. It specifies CASSLVGVEAGELFF. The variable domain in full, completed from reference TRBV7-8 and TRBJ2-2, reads GAGVSQSPRYKVAKRGQDVALRCDPISGHVSLFWYQQALGQGPEFLTYFQNEAQLDKSGLPSDRFFAERPEGSVSTLKIQRTQQEDSAVYLCASSLVGVEAGELFFGEGSRLTVL.

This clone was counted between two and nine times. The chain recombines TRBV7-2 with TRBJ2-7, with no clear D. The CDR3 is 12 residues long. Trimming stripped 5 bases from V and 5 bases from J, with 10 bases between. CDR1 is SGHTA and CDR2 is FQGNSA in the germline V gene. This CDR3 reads CASSPLANEQYF. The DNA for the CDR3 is TGTGCCAGCAGCCCCTTAGCAAACGAGCAGTACTTC.

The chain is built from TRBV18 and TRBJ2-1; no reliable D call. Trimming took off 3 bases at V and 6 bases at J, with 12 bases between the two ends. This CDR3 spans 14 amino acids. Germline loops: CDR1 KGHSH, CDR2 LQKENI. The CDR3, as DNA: TGTGCCAGCTCACCTCGAGTCCCGCCCAATGAGCAGTTCTTC. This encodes CASSPRVPPNEQFF.

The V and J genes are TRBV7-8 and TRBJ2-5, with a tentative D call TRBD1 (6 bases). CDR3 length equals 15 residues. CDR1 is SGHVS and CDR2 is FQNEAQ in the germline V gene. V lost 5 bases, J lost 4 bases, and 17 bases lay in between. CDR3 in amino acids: CASSGGQQGGETQYF. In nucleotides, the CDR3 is TGTGCCAGCAGCGGAGGACAGCAAGGGGGAGAGACCCAGTACTTC.

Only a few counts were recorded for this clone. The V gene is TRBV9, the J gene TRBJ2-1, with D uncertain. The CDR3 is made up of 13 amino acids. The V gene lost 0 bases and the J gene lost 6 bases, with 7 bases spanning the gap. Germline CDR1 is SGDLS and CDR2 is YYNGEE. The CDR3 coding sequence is TGTGCCAGCAGCGTAGATATACGCAATGAGCAGTTCTTC. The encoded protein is CASSVDIRNEQFF.

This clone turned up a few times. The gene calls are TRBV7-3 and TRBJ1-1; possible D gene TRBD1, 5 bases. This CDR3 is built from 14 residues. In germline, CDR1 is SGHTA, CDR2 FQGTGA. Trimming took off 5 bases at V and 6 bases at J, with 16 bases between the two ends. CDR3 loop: CASSLGLYGAEAFF. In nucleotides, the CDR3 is TGTGCCAGCAGCCTGGGACTCTACGGGGCTGAAGCTTTCTTT.

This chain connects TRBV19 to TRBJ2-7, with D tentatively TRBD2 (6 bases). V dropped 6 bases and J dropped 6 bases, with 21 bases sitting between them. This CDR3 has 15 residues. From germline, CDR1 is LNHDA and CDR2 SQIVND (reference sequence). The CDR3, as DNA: TGTGCCAGTAGGGAGGGGCGCCAACCATTCGCCGAGCAGTACTTC. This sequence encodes CASREGRQPFAEQYF. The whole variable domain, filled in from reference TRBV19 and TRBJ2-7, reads DGGITQSPKYLFRKEGQNVTLSCEQNLNHDAMYWYRQDPGQGLRLIYYSQIVNDFQKGDIAEGYSVSREKKESFPLTVTSAQKNPTAFYLCASREGRQPFAEQYFGPGTRLTVT.

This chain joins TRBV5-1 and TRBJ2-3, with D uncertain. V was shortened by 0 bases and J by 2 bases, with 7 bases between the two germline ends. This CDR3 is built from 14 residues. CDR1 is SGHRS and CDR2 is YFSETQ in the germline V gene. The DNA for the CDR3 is TGCGCCAGCAGCTTGGGATCTAACACAGATACGCAGTATTTT. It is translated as CASSLGSNTDTQYF.

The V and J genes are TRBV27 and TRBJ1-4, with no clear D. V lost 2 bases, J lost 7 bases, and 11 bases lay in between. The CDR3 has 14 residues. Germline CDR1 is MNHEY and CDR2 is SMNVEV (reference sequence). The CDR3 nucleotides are TGTGCCAGCAGTTTACTGGGTTCAGGTGAAAAACTGTTTTTT. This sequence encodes CASSLLGSGEKLFF.

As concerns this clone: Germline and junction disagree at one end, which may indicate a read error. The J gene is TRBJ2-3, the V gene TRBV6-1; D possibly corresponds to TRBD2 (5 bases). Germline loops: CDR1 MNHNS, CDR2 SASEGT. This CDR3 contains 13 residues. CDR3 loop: CASSESPGTRIHF. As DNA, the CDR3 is TGTGCCAGCAGTGAAAGCCCGGGAACCCGAATCCATTTT.

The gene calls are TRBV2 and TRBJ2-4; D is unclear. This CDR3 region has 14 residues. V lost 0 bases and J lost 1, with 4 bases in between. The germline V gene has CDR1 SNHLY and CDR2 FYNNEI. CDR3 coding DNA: TGTGCCAGCAGTGAAGCAGGGGCCAAAAACATTCAGTACTTC. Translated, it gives CASSEAGAKNIQYF.

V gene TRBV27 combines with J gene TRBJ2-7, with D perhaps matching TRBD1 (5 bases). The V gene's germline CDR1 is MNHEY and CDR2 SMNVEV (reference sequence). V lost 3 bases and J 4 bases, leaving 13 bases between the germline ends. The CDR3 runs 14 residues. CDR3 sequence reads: CASSFGQGKYEQYF. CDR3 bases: TGTGCCAGCAGTTTCGGGCAGGGTAAATACGAGCAGTACTTC.

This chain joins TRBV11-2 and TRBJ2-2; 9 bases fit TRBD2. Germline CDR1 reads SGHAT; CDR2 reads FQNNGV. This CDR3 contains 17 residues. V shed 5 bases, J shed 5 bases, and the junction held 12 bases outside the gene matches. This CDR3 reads CASSPRLAGITTGELFF. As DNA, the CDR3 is TGTGCCAGCAGCCCCAGGCTAGCGGGGATTACTACCGGGGAGCTGTTTTTT.

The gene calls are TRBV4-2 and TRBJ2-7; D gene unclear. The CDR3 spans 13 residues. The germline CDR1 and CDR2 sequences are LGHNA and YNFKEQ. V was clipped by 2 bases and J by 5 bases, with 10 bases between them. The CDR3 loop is CASSQRAGDEQYF. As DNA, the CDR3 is TGTGCCAGCAGCCAAAGGGCTGGGGACGAGCAGTACTTC.

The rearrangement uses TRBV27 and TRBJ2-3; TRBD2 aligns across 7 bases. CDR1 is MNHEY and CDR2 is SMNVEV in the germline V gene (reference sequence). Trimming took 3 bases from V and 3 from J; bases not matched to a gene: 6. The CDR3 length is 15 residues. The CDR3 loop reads CASSFLAELTDTQYF. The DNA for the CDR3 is TGTGCCAGCAGTTTCCTAGCGGAGTTAACAGATACGCAGTATTTT.

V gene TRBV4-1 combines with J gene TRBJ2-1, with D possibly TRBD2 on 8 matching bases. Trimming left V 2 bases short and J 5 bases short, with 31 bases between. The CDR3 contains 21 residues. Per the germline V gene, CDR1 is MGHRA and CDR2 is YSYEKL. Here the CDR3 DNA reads TGCGCCAGCAGCCAACCCGGGGGGAGACAGGGTTCAGCGGGAGCTCACAATGAGCAGTTCTTC. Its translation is CASSQPGGRQGSAGAHNEQFF.

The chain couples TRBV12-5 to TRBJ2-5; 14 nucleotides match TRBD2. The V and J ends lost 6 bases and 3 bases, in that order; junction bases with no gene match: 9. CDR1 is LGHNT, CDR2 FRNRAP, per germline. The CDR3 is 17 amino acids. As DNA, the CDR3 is TGTGCTAGTGGCCCTGGACTAGCGGGAGGCGATAAAGAGACCCAGTACTTC. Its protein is CASGPGLAGGDKETQYF.

The CDR3 nucleotides are TGCGCCAGCAGCTTGGAACCAGTCGACTACGAGCAGTACTTC. Encoded protein: CASSLEPVDYEQYF. The genes are TRBV5-1 and TRBJ2-7, with D uncertain. The ends were cut back, 0 bases at V and 3 bases at J, with 10 bases in the middle. This CDR3 region has 14 residues. CDR1 is SGHRS and CDR2 is YFSETQ in the germline V gene.

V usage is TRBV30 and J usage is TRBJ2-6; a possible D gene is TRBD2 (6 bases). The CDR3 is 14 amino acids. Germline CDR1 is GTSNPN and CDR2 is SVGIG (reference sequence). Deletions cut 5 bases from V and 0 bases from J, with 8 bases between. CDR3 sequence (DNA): TGTGCCTGGGGAGGGAACTCTGGGGCCAACGTCCTGACTTTC. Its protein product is CAWGGNSGANVLTF. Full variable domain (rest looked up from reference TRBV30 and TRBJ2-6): SQTIHQWPATLVQPVGSPLSLECTVEGTSNPNLYWYRQAAGRGLQLLFYSVGIGQISSEVPQNLSASRPQDRQFILSSKKLLLSDSGFYLCAWGGNSGANVLTFGAGSRLTVL.

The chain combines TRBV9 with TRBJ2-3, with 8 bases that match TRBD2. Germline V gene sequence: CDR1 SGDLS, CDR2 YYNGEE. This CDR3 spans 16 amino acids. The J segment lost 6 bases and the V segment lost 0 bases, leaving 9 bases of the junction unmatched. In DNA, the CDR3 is TGTGCCAGCAGCGTAGGCAACAGCGGGGGAGAGGATACGCAGTATTTT. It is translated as CASSVGNSGGEDTQYF.

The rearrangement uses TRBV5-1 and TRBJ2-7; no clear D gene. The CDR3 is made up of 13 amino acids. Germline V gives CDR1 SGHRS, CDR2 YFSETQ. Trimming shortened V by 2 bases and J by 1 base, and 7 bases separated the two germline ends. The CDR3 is CASSLDTSYEQYF. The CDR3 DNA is TGCGCCAGCAGCTTAGACACATCCTACGAGCAGTACTTC.

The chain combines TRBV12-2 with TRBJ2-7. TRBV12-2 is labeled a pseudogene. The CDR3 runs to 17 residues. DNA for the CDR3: TGTGCAAGTCGCTTGTGGGCGGTTCAGCGCGCCTCCTACGAGCAGTACTTC. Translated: CASRLWAVQRASYEQYF.

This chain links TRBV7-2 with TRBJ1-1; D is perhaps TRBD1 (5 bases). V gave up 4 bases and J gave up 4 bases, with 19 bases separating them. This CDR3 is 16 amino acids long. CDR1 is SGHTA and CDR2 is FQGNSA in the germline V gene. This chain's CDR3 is CASSSPNVPRGTEAFF. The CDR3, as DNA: TGTGCCAGCAGCTCCCCGAACGTGCCTAGGGGCACTGAAGCTTTCTTT. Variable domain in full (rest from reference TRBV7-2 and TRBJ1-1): GAGVSQSPSNKVTEKGKDVELRCDPISGHTALYWYRQSLGQGLEFLIYFQGNSAPDKSGLPSDRFSAERTGGSVSTLTIQRTQQEDSAVYLCASSSPNVPRGTEAFFGQGTRLTVV.

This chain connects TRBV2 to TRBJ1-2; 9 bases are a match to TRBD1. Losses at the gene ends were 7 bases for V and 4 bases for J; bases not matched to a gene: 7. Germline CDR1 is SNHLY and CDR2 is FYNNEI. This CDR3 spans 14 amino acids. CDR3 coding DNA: TGTGCCAGCACATACTCGACAGGGGGCTATGGCTACACCTTC. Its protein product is CASTYSTGGYGYTF.

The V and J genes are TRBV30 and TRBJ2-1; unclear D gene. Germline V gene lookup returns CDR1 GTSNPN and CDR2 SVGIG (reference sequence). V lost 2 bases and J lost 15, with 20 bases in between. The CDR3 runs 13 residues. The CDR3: CAWSWGSGLRRFF. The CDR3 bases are TGTGCCTGGAGTTGGGGATCCGGCCTCCGTCGGTTCTTC.

The CDR3 nucleotides read TGTGCCAGCAGCTTGGATTATTCTGGGGCCAACGTCCTGACTTTC. This translates into CASSLDYSGANVLTF. This rearrangement joins TRBV5-6 to TRBJ2-6; D gene ambiguous. Between the trimmed V and J ends, which lost 0 bases and 1 base, there was a span of 5 bases. From germline, CDR1 is SGHDT and CDR2 YYEEEE. This CDR3 has 15 residues.

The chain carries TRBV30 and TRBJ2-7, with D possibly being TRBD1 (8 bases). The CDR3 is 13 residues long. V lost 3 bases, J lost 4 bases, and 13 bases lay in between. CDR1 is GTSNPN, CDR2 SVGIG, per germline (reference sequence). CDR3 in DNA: TGTGCCTGGAGACAGGGGGGGATGTACGAGCAGTACTTC. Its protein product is CAWRQGGMYEQYF.